This T cell receptor (beta chain) is from a study of blood T cell repertoires in COVID-19. Libraries were prepared by immunoSEQ multiplex PCR; TCRdb keeps only in-frame clonotypes and omits some of them. The data contain 95,000 or so clones, approximately 86% of them singletons. Germline lookup yields CDR1 SGHDN and CDR2 FVKESK. The CDR3 has 13 residues. Trimming cost V 4 bases and J 6 bases; bases outside gene matches: 5. This sequence was found in a man older than 75 with active or convalescent COVID-19. The genes are TRBV14 and TRBJ2-7, with 8 bases matching TRBD1. Input material: peripheral blood. CDR3 sequence: CASSPQGAAEQYF. The CDR3 bases are TGTGCCAGCAGCCCTCAGGGGGCAGCCGAGCAGTACTTC.